The following is a TCR beta chain sequence with its context. This entry is derived from a study of blood T cell repertoires in COVID-19. V gave up 2 bases and J gave up 4 bases; unmatched junction bases: 10. The V gene's germline CDR1 is MNHNS and CDR2 SASEGT. The CDR3 has 16 residues. Produced via immunoSEQ multiplex PCR; TCRdb's table is partial and in-frame only. The sample carries roughly 320,000 clones, 90% to 95% recorded once. Exposed participants came across a COVID-19 case within 2 weeks before study entry. The chain carries TRBV6-1 and TRBJ2-7, with 8 bases matching TRBD1. This receptor was identified in a woman in her 30s who had been exposed to COVID-19. The source material was PBMCs or T cells enriched from blood (not recorded which). The CDR3 sequence: CASSERDRWVKYEQYF. CDR3 nucleotides: TGTGCCAGCAGTGAACGGGACAGGTGGGTCAAATACGAGCAGTACTTC.